This T cell receptor (beta chain) was retrieved from a study of regulatory T cells in long-lasting Graves disease. Study at large: Graves' patients, diagnosed recently, had received antithyroid drugs under 3 months.

The germline gives CDR1 WNHNN, CDR2 SYGVQD (reference sequence). V lost 3 bases to trimming and J lost 2 bases, with 9 bases between them. The CDR3 length is 14 residues. Assembly of TCR beta libraries relied on iRepertoire HTBI primers together with Arm-PCR of CDR3 regions. TCRdb called the multiplex PCR reads again in MiXCR, with one record for every CDR3 protein. The repertoire holds roughly 250,000 distinct CDR3 sequences, with around 18% as singletons. Sample time point: newly diagnosed GD, antithyroid drugs for less than 3 months. PBMC RNA served as the TCR library source. EDTA tubes received 7.5 to 9 milliliters of collected peripheral blood. The data were also submitted as part of a second study, on T cells in Graves' hyperthyroidism and ophthalmopathy. Turning to that study: A lack of ophthalmopathy progression within 18 months defined stable Graves' hyperthyroidism.

This sequence joins TRBV10-1 and TRBJ2-3; D tentatively fits TRBD1 or TRBD2 (6 bases each). Sequences were derived from peripheral blood mononuclear cells (PBMCs), sampled at new diagnosis, from a patient treated with antithyroid drugs. The receptor was isolated from a woman under 40 with Graves disease. The CDR3 nucleotides are TGCGCCAGCAGTGATGGGGGGCCCACAGATACGCAGTATTTT. It encodes CASSDGGPTDTQYF.